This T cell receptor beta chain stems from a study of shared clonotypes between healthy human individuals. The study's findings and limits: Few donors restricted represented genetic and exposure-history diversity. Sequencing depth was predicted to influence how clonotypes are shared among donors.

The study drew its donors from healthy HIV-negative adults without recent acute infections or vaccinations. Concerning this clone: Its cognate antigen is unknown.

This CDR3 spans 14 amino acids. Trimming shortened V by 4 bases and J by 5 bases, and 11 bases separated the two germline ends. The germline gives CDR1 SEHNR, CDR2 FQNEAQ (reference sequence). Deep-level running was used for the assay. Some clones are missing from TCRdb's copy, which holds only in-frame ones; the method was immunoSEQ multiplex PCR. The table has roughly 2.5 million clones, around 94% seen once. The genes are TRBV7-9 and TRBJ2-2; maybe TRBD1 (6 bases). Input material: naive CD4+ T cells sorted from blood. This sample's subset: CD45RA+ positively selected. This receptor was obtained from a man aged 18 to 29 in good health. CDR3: CASSWQGPTGELFF. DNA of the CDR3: TGTGCCAGCAGCTGGCAGGGGCCAACCGGGGAGCTGTTTTTT.